This T cell receptor (beta chain) was sequenced for a study of blood T cell repertoires in COVID-19. This CDR3 is built from 17 residues. CDR1 is SGHRS, CDR2 YFSETQ, per germline. After removal of 4 bases from V and 3 bases from J, the junction contained 12 bases not matched to a gene. Per the original data handling: Reference gene primers were amplified, and this amplification served to estimate nucleated cell counts. The method was immunoSEQ multiplex PCR; TCRdb's version includes in-frame clones alone and lacks a portion of them. The V and J calls and the clone size are those of that table, but D and trimming were determined from the DNA. Of under 300,000 clones listed, 80% to 90% are singletons. Enrolled through a virtual design, the participants were between roughly 18 and 100 years of age and came from about two dozen US areas. Cohort placement rested on clinical history that participants reported themselves. Cohort 3 donors counted as recovered after two negative PCRs, clearance, or resolved symptoms.

The receptor comes from a woman between 50 and 59 years old who had recovered from COVID-19. The rearrangement uses TRBV5-1 and TRBJ2-1, with 8 bases identical to TRBD2. The source material was PBMCs or T cells enriched from blood (not recorded which). The CDR3 region is CASSAFSTSGFYNEQFF. CDR3 DNA sequence: TGCGCCAGCAGCGCCTTCTCAACTAGCGGCTTCTACAATGAGCAGTTCTTC. The variable domain in full, completed from reference TRBV5-1 and TRBJ2-1, reads KAGVTQTPRYLIKTRGQQVTLSCSPISGHRSVSWYQQTPGQGLQFLFEYFSETQRNKGNFPGRFSGRQFSNSRSEMNVSTLELGDSALYLCASSAFSTSGFYNEQFFGPGTRLTVL.